A selection of T cell receptor beta chains follows, all from one sample in a study of shared clonotypes between healthy human individuals. Assay: immunoSEQ multiplex PCR; the TCRdb copy retains only in-frame clones and omits some. The sample lists fewer than 1 million clones, about 96% seen once, with about 0.21% in the top ten. The sequenced sample was naive CD8+ T cells sorted from blood. These receptors were obtained from a man under 40 in good health. The CDR3 runs from the conserved cysteine through the conserved F or W. D genes are given only for firm matches. A row's size may be missing; if present it is once, few, many or a size class.

TGTGCCAGCAGTTACTCGAACGGGGCCGAGCAGTTCTTC	CASSYSNGAEQFF	TRBV6-5	TRBJ2-1	NA	NA
TGTGCCAGCCCATGGGACGAATACGAGCAGTACTTC	CASPWDEYEQYF	TRBV21-1	TRBJ2-7	NA	NA
TGTGCCAGCAGCTTTCGACTAGCGGGAGTCAATGAGCAGTTCTTC	CASSFRLAGVNEQFF	TRBV7-6	TRBJ2-1	TRBD2	NA
TGTGCCAGCAGTTCCCCTAGCAAGGGGCATGGCTACACCTTC	CASSSPSKGHGYTF	TRBV27	TRBJ1-2	NA	NA
TGCGCCAGCAGCACCCGACTAGCGGGAGCGACCCCAGATACGCAGTATTTT	CASSTRLAGATPDTQYF	TRBV4-3	TRBJ2-3	TRBD2	NA
TGTGCCAGCAGCCCGACTAGCTCCACCTACGAGCAGTACTTC	CASSPTSSTYEQYF	TRBV7-9	TRBJ2-7	TRBD2	NA
TGTGCCATCAGGGGGGACAGGACCATCAACTCAGATACGCAGTATTTT	CAIRGDRTINSDTQYF	TRBV10-3	TRBJ2-3	TRBD1	NA
TGTGCCAGCAGCCACGGGAACAGCGGGGCTACCTACAATGAGCAGTTCTTC	CASSHGNSGATYNEQFF	TRBV9	TRBJ2-1	TRBD2	NA
TGTGCCAGCAGCAGCCTAGGGCATCTCGGCAATGAGCAGTTCTTC	CASSSLGHLGNEQFF	TRBV21-1	TRBJ2-1	NA	NA
TGTGCCAGCAGCTCGTTGAAGGAGGGTATGACTGAAAAACTGTTTTTT	CASSSLKEGMTEKLFF	TRBV13	TRBJ1-4	NA	once
TGCGCCAGCAGTGAGTTAGTGGGAGCTAGCACAGATACGCAGTATTTT	CASSELVGASTDTQYF	TRBV10-1	TRBJ2-3	NA	NA
TGTGCCAGCGGGGGACTAGTACGCGATGAGCAGTTCTTC	CASGGLVRDEQFF	TRBV9	TRBJ2-1	TRBD2	NA
TGTGCCAGCAGCCTGGGACTCCTTCCAGATACGCAGTATTTT	CASSLGLLPDTQYF	TRBV11-2	TRBJ2-3	NA	once
TGTGCCACCCTCACAGATACGCAGTATTTT	CATLTDTQYF	TRBV2	TRBJ2-3	NA	once
TGTGCCAGCAGCCGATGGACAGAGACCTACAATGAGCAGTTCTTC	CASSRWTETYNEQFF	TRBV7-9	TRBJ2-1	NA	NA
TGTGCCAGCAGCGCGATGACTAGCGGATTCACAGATACGCAGTATTTT	CASSAMTSGFTDTQYF	TRBV9	TRBJ2-3	TRBD2	NA
TGTGCCAGCAAACCCGAGACGGCGCTAGCCTACGAGCAGTACTTC	CASKPETALAYEQYF	TRBV5-5	TRBJ2-7	NA	NA
TGTGCCAGCTCACCAAGACCCGGGACATCCGCCTACGAGCAGTACTTC	CASSPRPGTSAYEQYF	TRBV18	TRBJ2-7	NA	few
TGTGCCAGCAGCCAGATGGGGGTTTGGACAGGAGACAATGAGCAGTTCTTC	CASSQMGVWTGDNEQFF	TRBV5-5	TRBJ2-1	TRBD1	NA
TGTGCCAGCAGACCTGGGACCACCTACGAGCAGTACTTC	CASRPGTTYEQYF	TRBV14	TRBJ2-7	NA	NA
TGTGCCAGCAGCACACACACTGGCTACACCTTC	CASSTHTGYTF	TRBV9	TRBJ1-2	NA	NA
TGTGCCAGCAGCCAGCCGGGACAGATGCGAGATACGCAGTATTTT	CASSQPGQMRDTQYF	TRBV7-9	TRBJ2-3	TRBD1	NA
TGTGCCAGCAGTGTGGGACTAGCGGTCGACACCGGGGAGCTGTTTTTT	CASSVGLAVDTGELFF	TRBV27	TRBJ2-2	TRBD2	NA
TGTGCCAGCAGCTCCGGTACTAGCGGAATTTACTACGAGCAGTACTTC	CASSSGTSGIYYEQYF	TRBV7-9	TRBJ2-7	TRBD2	NA
TGTGCCAGCAGTTTGGACATCCCCGGGTCCACTGAAGCTTTCTTT	CASSLDIPGSTEAFF	TRBV27	TRBJ1-1	NA	NA
TGTGCCAGCAGCTTAGAACTAGCGGGAGGGAAATACAATGAGCAGTTCTTC	CASSLELAGGKYNEQFF	TRBV11-2	TRBJ2-1	TRBD2	NA
TGTGCCAGCACCCTTTCCAGCGGGAACACAGATACGCAGTATTTT	CASTLSSGNTDTQYF	TRBV13	TRBJ2-3	TRBD2	NA
TGTGCCAGCAGCACCGGGACCGCTTACAATGAGCAGTTCTTC	CASSTGTAYNEQFF	TRBV9	TRBJ2-1	NA	once
TGTGCCAGCAGCTTGGCGGAGTCAGATACGCAGTATTTT	CASSLAESDTQYF	TRBV5-6	TRBJ2-3	NA	NA
TGTGCCAGCAAAATCCTGCGGGCAGACTATGGCTACACCTTC	CASKILRADYGYTF	TRBV5-5	TRBJ1-2	NA	once
TGTGCCAGCAGCTGGACCCAGGTTACAACTGAAGCTTTCTTT	CASSWTQVTTEAFF	TRBV5-6	TRBJ1-1	NA	NA
TGTGCCAGCCGGGGTTTTCCGGGACAGGGGCTTGGCTACACCTTC	CASRGFPGQGLGYTF	TRBV27	TRBJ1-2	TRBD1	NA
TGTGCCAGCAGCTTACCGAACGAAGAGACCCAGTACTTC	CASSLPNEETQYF	TRBV7-2	TRBJ2-5	NA	NA
TGTGCCAGCAGCTTAGGAACGGGAGGTTCCTACGAGCAGTACTTC	CASSLGTGGSYEQYF	TRBV7-8	TRBJ2-7	TRBD2	NA
TGTGCCAGCAGCCCCGGGGGGGACCCTCTACGATCCGGGGAGCTGTTTTTT	CASSPGGDPLRSGELFF	TRBV5-8	TRBJ2-2	TRBD2	NA
TGTGCCAGCAGCGATAGGGATGCGGGTCAGCCCCAGCATTTT	CASSDRDAGQPQHF	TRBV9	TRBJ1-5	NA	NA
TGTGCCAGCAGCTCGGGACAGGGGTTTTACGAGCAGTACTTC	CASSSGQGFYEQYF	TRBV21-1	TRBJ2-7	NA	NA
TGTGCCTGGAGTTCGTGGCGGGAGGGGGCTTGGGATACGCAGTATTTT	CAWSSWREGAWDTQYF	TRBV30	TRBJ2-3	TRBD2	once
TGTGCCAGCAGTGACCTGGGACAGGGCACAGATACGCAGTATTTT	CASSDLGQGTDTQYF	TRBV6-4	TRBJ2-3	TRBD1	NA
TGTGCCAGTCGCTCGACAGGCAGCTCCTACGAGCAGTACTTC	CASRSTGSSYEQYF	TRBV19	TRBJ2-7	NA	NA